A single sample gave rise to the 25 T cell receptor beta chains below, sequenced in a study of blood T cell repertoires in COVID-19. Method: immunoSEQ multiplex PCR; TCRdb's copy keeps in-frame clones and lacks some. Counted here are roughly 250,000 clones, about 87% occurring once; the ten biggest clones make up less than 3%. The sequenced sample consisted of PBMCs or T cells enriched from blood (not recorded which). The receptors here all came from a woman between 50 and 59 years old who had recovered from COVID-19.

With regard to this clone: The same CDR3 arises from other DNA sequences in this sample as well. V and J are TRBV24-1 and TRBJ2-3; D perhaps matches TRBD2 (5 bases). The germline V gene encodes CDR1 KGHDR and CDR2 SFDVKD. The CDR3 spans 13 residues. Trimming left V 10 bases short and J 3 bases short, with 13 bases between. The chain's CDR3 is CATSLGSTDTQYF. DNA for the CDR3: TGTGCCACTTCGTTGGGGAGTACAGATACGCAGTATTTT.

The chain carries TRBV27 and TRBJ1-5; 9 nucleotides agree with TRBD1. Germline CDR1 reads MNHEY; CDR2 reads SMNVEV (reference sequence). The CDR3 runs to 16 residues. Losses at the gene ends were 7 bases for V and 4 bases for J; bases not matched to a gene: 11. CDR3 amino acids: CASMSSLGQGNQPQHF. The CDR3 DNA is TGTGCCAGCATGTCATCCCTGGGACAGGGAAATCAGCCCCAGCATTTT.

The genes are TRBV6-5 and TRBJ2-7, with 10 bases fitting TRBD2. This CDR3 has 15 residues. V shed 5 bases and J 4 bases; nucleotides not matched to a gene: 8. The germline V gene has CDR1 MNHEY and CDR2 SVGAGI. This chain's CDR3 is CASSKVGTSAYEQYF. The CDR3, as DNA: TGTGCCAGCAGTAAGGTGGGGACTAGCGCTTACGAGCAGTACTTC.

The chain employs TRBV5-1 and TRBJ2-2; no clear D. The CDR3 loop spans 15 amino acids. V was pared by 4 bases and J by 6 bases, with 16 bases between. The germline V gene has CDR1 SGHRS and CDR2 YFSETQ. The CDR3 region is CASSRLVSEPGELFF. CDR3 DNA sequence: TGCGCCAGCAGCCGGTTGGTCTCGGAGCCCGGGGAGCTGTTTTTT.

The chain carries TRBV6-4 and TRBJ2-3; perhaps TRBD2 as D (6 bases). V was clipped by 6 bases and J by 4 bases, with 11 bases between them. Germline lookup yields CDR1 MRHNA and CDR2 SNTAGT. The CDR3 loop spans 13 amino acids. The CDR3 reads CASSLTRPDTQYF. DNA of the CDR3: TGTGCCAGCAGCTTGACTAGACCAGATACGCAGTATTTT.

The V call is TRBV7-9, the J call TRBJ1-4; 7 bases are shared with TRBD1. Germline assignment: CDR1 SEHNR and CDR2 FQNEAQ (reference sequence). CDR3 length: 13 residues. V was clipped by 3 bases and J by 13 bases; unmatched bases: 8. CDR3 DNA sequence: TGTGCCAGCAGCTTGATCCAGGGGGGTAGACTGTTTTTT. This encodes CASSLIQGGRLFF. Based on the CDR3 plus reference TRBV7-9 and TRBJ1-4, the full variable domain is DTGVSQNPRHKITKRGQNVTFRCDPISEHNRLYWYRQTLGQGPEFLTYFQNEAQLEKSRLLSDRFSAERPKGSFSTLEIQRTEQGDSAMYLCASSLIQGGRLFFGSGTQLSVL.

V is TRBV27 and J is TRBJ1-2, with a possible D match to TRBD1 (5 bases). The V end lost 4 bases, the J end lost 2 bases, and 14 bases lay between the germline ends. Germline values: CDR1 MNHEY, CDR2 SMNVEV (reference sequence). This CDR3 is built from 15 residues. The CDR3 protein is CASSSPGRGNYGYTF. CDR3 sequence (DNA): TGTGCCAGCAGTTCACCGGGACGGGGGAACTATGGCTACACCTTC.

In DNA, the CDR3 is TGTGCCAGCAGACTTTGGCGAGCGGATAATTCACCCCTCCACTTT. It is translated as CASRLWRADNSPLHF. The V call is TRBV2, the J call TRBJ1-6; D is undetermined. CDR1 is SNHLY, CDR2 FYNNEI, per germline. Trimming removed 6 bases at V and 5 bases at J, with 14 bases between. The CDR3 totals 15 residues. The full variable domain, with the rest looked up from reference TRBV2 and TRBJ1-6, is EPEVTQTPSHQVTQMGQEVILRCVPISNHLYFYWYRQILGQKVEFLVSFYNNEISEKSEIFDDQFSVERPDGSNFTLKIRSTKLEDSAMYFCASRLWRADNSPLHFGNGTRLTVT.

The J gene is TRBJ1-2, the V gene TRBV27, with D possibly being TRBD1 (6 bases). Trimming removed 4 bases at V and 8 bases at J, with 17 bases between. CDR1 and CDR2 from the germline V gene are MNHEY and SMNVEV (reference sequence). The CDR3 extends over 14 amino acids. The chain's CDR3 is CASSSTGVLAGYTF. The DNA for the CDR3 is TGTGCCAGCAGTTCGACAGGAGTCCTCGCAGGCTACACCTTC.

The rearrangement joins TRBV20-1 to TRBJ2-3; D is possibly TRBD2 (6 bases). Germline CDR1 DFQATT, CDR2 SNEGSKA (reference sequence). This CDR3 is built from 13 residues. Trimming cost V 3 bases and J 5 bases, with 12 bases left between them. The CDR3 nucleotides read TGCAGTGCTAGTCCCCCCGGGGGAGATACGCAGTATTTT. This encodes CSASPPGGDTQYF.

This chain joins TRBV11-1 and TRBJ1-1; D is possibly TRBD1 (6 bases). Looked up from germline, CDR1 is SGHAT and CDR2 is FQDESV (reference sequence). The length of the CDR3 is 14 residues. V shed 5 bases and J shed 4 bases, with 14 bases lying between them. CDR3 residues: CASSRSGDSTEAFF. In DNA form, the CDR3 reads TGTGCCAGCAGCCGCTCAGGGGATAGCACTGAAGCTTTCTTT.

The chain recombines TRBV7-2 with TRBJ1-2; tentatively, D is TRBD1 (5 bases). The CDR3 spans 15 residues. Looked up from germline, CDR1 is SGHTA and CDR2 is FQGNSA. The germline V and J ends were trimmed by 5 bases and 2 bases, with 15 bases remaining between them. The CDR3 DNA sequence: TGTGCCAGCAGCGCGCTAACCCAGGGAAACTATGGCTACACCTTC. It yields the protein CASSALTQGNYGYTF.

The chain carries TRBV7-9 and TRBJ2-3; weak D call: TRBD2 (6 bases). This CDR3 region has 15 residues. Germline V lookup: CDR1 SEHNR, CDR2 FQNEAQ (reference sequence). V was cut by 5 bases and J by 0 bases, with 12 bases left in between. In DNA, the CDR3 is TGTGCCAGCAGCCCCGGCGGGACTAGCACAGATACGCAGTATTTT. Encoded protein: CASSPGGTSTDTQYF. The whole variable domain, remainder taken from reference TRBV7-9 and TRBJ2-3, is DTGVSQNPRHKITKRGQNVTFRCDPISEHNRLYWYRQTLGQGPEFLTYFQNEAQLEKSRLLSDRFSAERPKGSFSTLEIQRTEQGDSAMYLCASSPGGTSTDTQYFGPGTRLTVL.

This clone was observed a single time. The chain joins TRBV5-1 to TRBJ2-3, with 10 nucleotides matching TRBD2. CDR3 length equals 17 residues. Germline lookup yields CDR1 SGHRS and CDR2 YFSETQ. Unmatched junction bases numbered 9, after V lost 4 bases and J lost 1 base. This CDR3 is CASSPSPTSGGTDTQYF. DNA for the CDR3: TGCGCCAGCAGCCCCTCACCAACTAGCGGGGGCACAGATACGCAGTATTTT.

This sequence joins TRBV11-2 and TRBJ2-7; 14 nucleotides match TRBD2. V shed 5 bases, J shed 3 bases, and the junction held 6 bases outside the gene matches. There are 16 residues in the CDR3. The germline CDR1 and CDR2 sequences are SGHAT and FQNNGV. CDR3 sequence (DNA): TGTGCCAGCAGCCTCTGGACTAGCGGGAGGAACTACGAGCAGTACTTC. Its protein is CASSLWTSGRNYEQYF.

In nucleotides, the CDR3 is TGTGCCAGTAGACCTAGGCAGGGAAATCAGCCCCAGCATTTT. Amino acids: CASRPRQGNQPQHF. V is TRBV19 and J is TRBJ1-5; TRBD1 might be the D (5 bases). This CDR3 is 14 amino acids long. The germline V gene has CDR1 LNHDA and CDR2 SQIVND (reference sequence). V gave up 6 bases and J gave up 4 bases, with 13 bases separating them.

V gene TRBV7-3 combines with J gene TRBJ2-3, with D perhaps matching TRBD2 (6 bases). Trimming took 5 bases from V and 0 from J, leaving 9 bases between them. CDR1 is SGHTA, CDR2 FQGTGA, per germline. This CDR3 is built from 14 residues. The CDR3 DNA reads as TGTGCCAGCAGCCCCAGCGGGAGCACAGATACGCAGTATTTT. Translated: CASSPSGSTDTQYF.

The chain is built from TRBV28 and TRBJ2-4, with D hard to call. The CDR3 length is 15 residues. Germline loops: CDR1 MDHEN, CDR2 SYDVKM. The V gene lost 6 bases and the J gene lost 7 bases, with 19 bases spanning the gap. CDR3 sequence: CASRTQAQYRNIQYF. In nucleotides, the CDR3 is TGTGCCAGCAGGACCCAAGCGCAGTATCGGAACATTCAGTACTTC. The full variable domain, rest sourced from reference TRBV28 and TRBJ2-4, is DVKVTQSSRYLVKRTGEKVFLECVQDMDHENMFWYRQDPGLGLRLIYFSYDVKMKEKGDIPEGYSVSREKKERFSLILESASTNQTSMYLCASRTQAQYRNIQYFGAGTRLSVL.

This CDR3 is CASSTLAQMNTEAFF. CDR3 in DNA: TGTGCCAGCAGCACACTTGCACAGATGAACACTGAAGCTTTCTTT. The V call is TRBV7-8, the J call TRBJ1-1; no definite D call. V lost 5 bases and J lost 0, with 13 bases in between. Germline CDR1 and CDR2: SGHVS and FQNEAQ. The CDR3 is made up of 15 amino acids.

The genes are TRBV4-2 and TRBJ2-5, with 9 bases identical to TRBD2. The CDR3 spans 15 residues. J lost 5 bases, V lost 1 base, and 5 bases had no gene match. Germline CDR1 and CDR2: LGHNA and YNFKEQ. The CDR3 DNA sequence: TGTGCCAGCAGCCAAGGGTTAGCGGGAGTTGAGACCCAGTACTTC. It yields the protein CASSQGLAGVETQYF.

The chain links TRBV6-5 to TRBJ1-6; D gene uncertain. Germline CDR1 reads MNHEY; CDR2 reads SVGAGI. This CDR3 region has 13 residues. Trimming left V 10 bases short and J 7 bases short, with 14 bases between. The CDR3 DNA follows: TGTGCCACCCAACCCGTTAGAAATTCACCCCTCCACTTT. It codes for CATQPVRNSPLHF.

The CDR3 reads CASSAESRLAGWDNEQFF. The CDR3 nucleotides read TGTGCCAGCAGCGCCGAATCGAGACTAGCGGGATGGGACAATGAGCAGTTCTTC. The chain links TRBV5-6 to TRBJ2-1, with 11 bases aligning to TRBD2. The germline V gene has CDR1 SGHDT and CDR2 YYEEEE. V shed 4 bases and J 5 bases; nucleotides not matched to a gene: 14. The CDR3 loop spans 18 amino acids. Full variable domain (missing parts from reference TRBV5-6 and TRBJ2-1): DAGVTQSPTHLIKTRGQQVTLRCSPKSGHDTVSWYQQALGQGPQFIFQYYEEEERQRGNFPDRFSGHQFPNYSSELNVNALLLGDSALYLCASSAESRLAGWDNEQFFGPGTRLTVL.

The rearrangement joins TRBV5-6 to TRBJ2-7; TRBD2 might be the D (6 bases). The V and J ends lost 1 base and 4 bases respectively, with 12 bases between them. The CDR3 runs to 14 residues. The germline V gene has CDR1 SGHDT and CDR2 YYEEEE. The CDR3: CASSLSGEGYEQYF. The CDR3 DNA reads as TGTGCCAGCAGCTTGTCGGGAGAAGGTTACGAGCAGTACTTC.

V is TRBV5-6 and J is TRBJ2-3; 9 bases match TRBD1. The germline V gene encodes CDR1 SGHDT and CDR2 YYEEEE. This CDR3 comprises 14 residues. V lost 3 bases to trimming and J lost 3 bases; unmatched junction nucleotides: 2. CDR3: CASSWDRATDTQYF. CDR3 DNA: TGTGCCAGCAGCTGGGACAGGGCGACAGATACGCAGTATTTT. Full variable domain (remainder filled in from reference TRBV5-6 and TRBJ2-3): DAGVTQSPTHLIKTRGQQVTLRCSPKSGHDTVSWYQQALGQGPQFIFQYYEEEERQRGNFPDRFSGHQFPNYSSELNVNALLLGDSALYLCASSWDRATDTQYFGPGTRLTVL.

The V gene is TRBV11-1, the J gene TRBJ2-7; D is ambiguous. This CDR3 contains 12 residues. Between the trimmed V and J ends, which lost 4 bases and 6 bases, there was a span of 10 bases. Germline V CDR1 and CDR2: SGHAT, FQDESV (reference sequence). The CDR3 sequence: CASSSQVGEQYF. The DNA of the CDR3 is TGTGCCAGCAGCTCTCAGGTGGGCGAGCAGTACTTC.